This T cell receptor beta chain was captured by sequencing in a study of T cells in Graves' hyperthyroidism and ophthalmopathy. This clonotype was observed a few times. This CDR3 comprises 19 residues. Looked up from germline, CDR1 is LNHDA and CDR2 is SQIVND (reference sequence). V trimming: 5 bases; J trimming: 2 bases; junction bases outside the gene matches: 16. From RNA transcripts, TCR beta CDR3 regions were amplified. A first-round RT-PCR of the TCR CDR3 used the HTBI primer set. TCRdb ran MiXCR on the multiplex PCR reads and lists one entry per CDR3 protein. The sample consists of under 350,000 distinct CDR3 sequences, about a sixth of them appearing once.

The chain carries TRBV19 and TRBJ2-1, with 9 nucleotides matching TRBD2. Material for sequencing was blood. This receptor was identified in a woman aged 60-75 years with Graves' ophthalmopathy. In DNA, the CDR3 is TGTGCCAGTAGTCGCTTGGGAGCGGGAGGCCTATCACCCTACAATGAGCAGTTCTTC. It translates to CASSRLGAGGLSPYNEQFF.